A selection of T cell receptor beta chains follows, all from one sample in a study of T cells in Graves' hyperthyroidism and ophthalmopathy. TCRdb processed the multiplex PCR reads anew with MiXCR; each CDR3 protein has one entry. The sample consists of more than 650,000 distinct CDR3 sequences, approximately 14% of them appearing once. The sample consisted of blood. The receptors stem from a woman aged 18-30 years with Graves' hyperthyroidism. Both conserved end residues are part of each CDR3. D genes are given only for firm matches. Some rows have no size entry. The others give once, few or many, or a class for an expanded clone.

size	D	V	J	CDR3	DNA
NA	NA	TRBV19	TRBJ2-5	CASSILSGGETQYF	TGTGCCAGTAGTATATTGTCGGGTGGAGAGACCCAGTACTTC
few	TRBD2	TRBV6-1	TRBJ2-1	CASSPQGLAGGKQFF	TGTGCCAGCAGTCCGCAGGGACTAGCGGGAGGAAAGCAGTTCTTC
many	NA	TRBV28	TRBJ2-1	CASTPGSGHPSYNEQFF	TGTGCCAGCACACCCGGTAGCGGACACCCCTCCTACAATGAGCAGTTCTTC
many	NA	TRBV11-2	TRBJ2-7	CASSLLHWGAEEQYF	TGTGCCAGCAGCTTGCTTCACTGGGGGGCGGAGGAGCAGTACTTC
NA	TRBD2	TRBV20-1	TRBJ2-3	CSASPGLVLDTQYF	TGCAGTGCTAGCCCGGGACTAGTTCTAGATACGCAGTATTTT
few	NA	TRBV6-1	TRBJ2-7	CASRAWSYEQYF	TGTGCCAGCAGGGCTTGGTCTTACGAGCAGTACTTC
NA	TRBD2	TRBV20-1	TRBJ2-7	CSAYTLAGKTYEQYF	TGCAGTGCGTACACACTAGCGGGAAAGACCTACGAGCAGTACTTC
many	NA	TRBV2	TRBJ2-1	CASSVAGPTYNEQFF	TGTGCCAGCAGTGTCGCGGGACCCACCTACAATGAGCAGTTCTTC
many	TRBD2	TRBV20-1	TRBJ2-5	CSALRLAGQETQYF	TGCAGTGCTCTGCGACTAGCGGGACAAGAGACCCAGTACTTC
few	TRBD1	TRBV6-4	TRBJ2-5	CASSRQGEGYF	TGTGCCAGCAGTCGACAGGGTGAGGGGTACTTC
NA	NA	TRBV9	TRBJ2-7	CASSVEGGSYEQYF	TGTGCCAGCAGCGTAGAAGGGGGATCCTACGAGCAGTACTTC
NA	NA	TRBV6-2/TRBV6-3	TRBJ2-2	CASTTQETGELFF	TGTGCCAGCACTACACAGGAGACCGGGGAGCTGTTTTTT
NA	TRBD1	TRBV29-1	TRBJ1-1	CSVWDRNTEAFF	TGCAGCGTTTGGGACAGGAACACTGAAGCTTTCTTT
few	TRBD1	TRBV11-1	TRBJ2-5	CASRPTGAQETQYF	TGTGCCAGCAGGCCGACAGGGGCCCAAGAGACCCAGTACTTC
NA	TRBD1	TRBV20-1	TRBJ2-2	CSARPGTGYTGELFF	TGCAGTGCTCGACCGGGGACAGGCTACACCGGGGAGCTGTTTTTT
many	NA	TRBV12-3/TRBV12-4	TRBJ2-7	CASSGQQNSYEQYF	TGTGCCAGCAGTGGACAGCAGAACTCCTACGAGCAGTACTTC
many	NA	TRBV7-2	TRBJ2-2	CASSFMLANTGELFF	TGTGCCAGCAGCTTTATGCTAGCAAACACCGGGGAGCTGTTTTTT